Sequencing of this TCR beta chain was carried out in a study of early T cells in non-severe SARS-CoV-2 infection. The wider study: Chains from this unsorted whole-blood bulk RNA could not be paired.

Notes on the study in general: Private and CD4 specificities were missed by VDJdb matching, which favored anti-spike CD8 responses.

Remarks on this clonotype: What it binds is not known.

The library protocol tagged individual cDNA molecules with unique molecular identifiers. TCRdb itself ran the 5' RACE reads through MiXCR, one entry per CDR3 protein. The sample yields around 99,000 distinct CDR3 sequences, around 10% seen once. Sequencing was done on a sample of whole blood. This receptor was obtained from an adult who was a healthcare worker with PCR-confirmed SARS-CoV-2 infection or an uninfected control (not recorded which).

The CDR3 DNA reads TGTGCCAGCAGTCTCACCAATACCCAAGAGACCCAGTACTTC. This encodes CASSLTNTQETQYF. The chain combines TRBV28 with TRBJ2-5; D uncertain. V was clipped by 5 bases and J by 1 base, with 11 bases between them. Germline-derived CDR1 and CDR2 are MDHEN and SYDVKM. The CDR3 runs to 14 residues.